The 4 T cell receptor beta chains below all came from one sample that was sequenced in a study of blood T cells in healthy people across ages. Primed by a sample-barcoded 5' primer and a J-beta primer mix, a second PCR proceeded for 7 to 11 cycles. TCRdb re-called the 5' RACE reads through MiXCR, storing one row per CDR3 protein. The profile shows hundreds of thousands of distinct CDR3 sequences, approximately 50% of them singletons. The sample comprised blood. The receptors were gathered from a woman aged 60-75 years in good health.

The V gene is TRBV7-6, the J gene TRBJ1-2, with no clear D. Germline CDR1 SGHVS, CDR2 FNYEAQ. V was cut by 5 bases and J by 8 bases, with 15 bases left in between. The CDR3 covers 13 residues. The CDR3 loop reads CASSVDNYSGYTF. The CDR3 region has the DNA TGTGCCAGCAGCGTCGACAATTACTCCGGCTACACCTTC.

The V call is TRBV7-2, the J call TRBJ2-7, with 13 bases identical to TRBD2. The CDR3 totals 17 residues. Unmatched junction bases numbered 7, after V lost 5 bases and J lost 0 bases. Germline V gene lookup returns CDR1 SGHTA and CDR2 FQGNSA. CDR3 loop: CASSLYGTSGTSYEQYF. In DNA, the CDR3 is TGTGCCAGCAGCCTTTACGGGACTAGCGGGACCTCCTACGAGCAGTACTTC.

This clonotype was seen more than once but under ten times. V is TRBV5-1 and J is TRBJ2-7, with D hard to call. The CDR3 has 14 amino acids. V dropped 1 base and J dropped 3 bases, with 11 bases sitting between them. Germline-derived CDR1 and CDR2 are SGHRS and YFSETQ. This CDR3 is CASSLRPARYEQYF. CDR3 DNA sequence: TGCGCCAGCAGCTTGCGGCCAGCGCGCTACGAGCAGTACTTC. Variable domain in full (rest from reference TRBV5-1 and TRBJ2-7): KAGVTQTPRYLIKTRGQQVTLSCSPISGHRSVSWYQQTPGQGLQFLFEYFSETQRNKGNFPGRFSGRQFSNSRSEMNVSTLELGDSALYLCASSLRPARYEQYFGPGTRLTVT.

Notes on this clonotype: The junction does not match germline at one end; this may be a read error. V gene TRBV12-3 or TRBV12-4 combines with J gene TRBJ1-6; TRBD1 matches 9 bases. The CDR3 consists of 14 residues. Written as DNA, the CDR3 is TGTGCCAGCAGATCCGGGACAGGGACTTCACCCCCCCACTTT. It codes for CASRSGTGTSPPHF.